Following are 24 T cell receptor beta chains from one sample sequenced in a study of T cells in Graves' hyperthyroidism and ophthalmopathy. There were TCR beta CDR3 regions amplified from RNA transcripts. A set of HTBI primers served as the primers for a first-round RT-PCR of the TCR CDR3. TCRdb reanalysed the multiplex PCR reads using MiXCR and keeps one entry per CDR3 protein. The sample shows about 560,000 distinct CDR3 sequences, about half of them seen only once. The material sequenced was peripheral blood or thyroid tissue (not recorded which). These receptors were taken from a woman younger than 35 with Graves' hyperthyroidism.

This clonotype was recorded at least ten times. V usage is TRBV7-2 and J usage is TRBJ2-5; TRBD1 is a possible D gene (6 bases). The germline V and J ends were trimmed by 5 bases and 7 bases, with 17 bases remaining between them. This CDR3 region has 14 residues. Germline V gene sequence: CDR1 SGHTA, CDR2 FQGNSA. The chain's CDR3 is CASSTGQPRGTQYF. The CDR3, as DNA: TGTGCCAGCAGCACCGGACAGCCCCGGGGGACCCAGTACTTC.

The chain uses TRBV29-1 and TRBJ1-1; 9 bases fit TRBD1. V lost 6 bases to trimming and J lost 6 bases; unmatched junction nucleotides: 8. Germline V gene data show CDR1 as SQVTM and CDR2 as ANQGSEA. This CDR3 region has 13 residues. This CDR3 is CSVAGQGKAEAFF. Here the CDR3 DNA reads TGCAGCGTAGCCGGACAGGGGAAAGCTGAAGCTTTCTTT.

About this clonotype: Possible read error: a much larger clone is one base away. For the CDR3, the DNA is TGCAGCGTCATACTAGCGGGAGGCCACTACGAGCAGTTCTTC. This codes for CSVILAGGHYEQFF. The V call is TRBV29-1, the J call TRBJ2-5, with 12 bases that match TRBD2. The assigned J gene may be wrong: the sequence end matches TRBJ2-1 better. The CDR3 sequence is 14 residues long. In germline, CDR1 is SQVTM, CDR2 ANQGSEA.

Worth noting for this clonotype: The conserved closing phenylalanine or tryptophan is absent in this CDR3, likely reflecting a read error. The chain has TRBV12-3 or TRBV12-4 and TRBJ2-7; D uncertain. The CDR3 has 11 residues. Trimming left V 6 bases short and J 3 bases short, with 6 bases between. CDR3 coding DNA: TGTGCCAGCAGCCAACACTACGAGCAGTACCTC. Translated, it gives CASSQHYEQYL.

At least ten counts were recorded for this clonotype. The chain couples TRBV29-1 to TRBJ2-7; 7 positions agree with TRBD1. Germline V gene lookup returns CDR1 SQVTM and CDR2 ANQGSEA. The J segment lost 2 bases and the V segment lost 7 bases, leaving 8 bases of the junction unmatched. The CDR3 totals 13 residues. CDR3: CSASQGQAYEQYF. CDR3 nucleotides: TGCAGCGCTTCACAGGGGCAGGCCTACGAGCAGTACTTC.

In the case of this clonotype: Given a much more abundant clone one base away, this may be a read error. This CDR3 is CSVRASGVYEQYF. The DNA of the CDR3 is TGCAGCGTTCGAGCTAGCGGGGTCTACGAGCAGTACTTC. The V gene is TRBV29-1, the J gene TRBJ2-7, with 9 positions matching TRBD2. The CDR3 extends over 13 amino acids. With V trimmed by 5 bases and J by 3 bases, 5 bases remained unmatched. The V gene's germline CDR1 is SQVTM and CDR2 ANQGSEA.

This clonotype was recorded many times. J is TRBJ2-7 and V is TRBV10-3, with D perhaps TRBD2 (6 bases). V was trimmed by 4 bases and J by 3 bases, leaving 13 bases between them. CDR3 length: 14 residues. Per the germline V gene, CDR1 is ENHRY and CDR2 is SYGVKD. The CDR3 here is CAISGLDGGYEQYF. CDR3 sequence (DNA): TGTGCCATCAGTGGATTAGACGGGGGCTACGAGCAGTACTTC.

This clonotype was counted between two and nine times. V is TRBV7-2 and J is TRBJ2-7, with D uncertain. Germline assignment: CDR1 SGHTA and CDR2 FQGNSA. The V end was cut by 5 bases, the J end by 3 bases, with 11 bases between. The CDR3 runs to 13 residues. DNA for the CDR3: TGTGCCAGCAGCCATCAGAGTAACTACGAGCAGTACTTC. It yields the protein CASSHQSNYEQYF.

The chain joins TRBV7-8 to TRBJ1-1, with D maybe TRBD1 (6 bases). The CDR3 runs 15 residues. V gave up 3 bases and J gave up 3 bases, with 14 bases separating them. Looked up from germline, CDR1 is SGHVS and CDR2 is FQNEAQ. The DNA of the CDR3 is TGTGCCAGCAGCTTGCCCCTTAGGGGGGACACTGAAGCTTTCTTT. As protein: CASSLPLRGDTEAFF.

The chain has TRBV7-8 and TRBJ1-4; D is ambiguous. This CDR3 comprises 14 residues. Trimming cost V 5 bases and J 8 bases, with 15 bases left between them. From germline, CDR1 is SGHVS and CDR2 FQNEAQ. The CDR3 DNA follows: TGTGCCAGCAGCCGGGGAGGTGATCACGAAAAACTGTTTTTT. Translating gives CASSRGGDHEKLFF.

This clonotype was counted a single time. The gene calls are TRBV7-9 and TRBJ2-7; D may match TRBD1 or TRBD2 (6 bases each). V was trimmed by 3 bases and J by 6 bases, leaving 15 bases between them. CDR1 is SEHNR, CDR2 FQNEAQ, per germline (reference sequence). The length of the CDR3 is 14 residues. Here the CDR3 reads CASSLGQGGSEQYF. Written as DNA, the CDR3 is TGTGCCAGCAGCTTGGGTCAAGGGGGGAGCGAGCAGTACTTC.

Of note for this clonotype: A much larger clone differs by one base, so this may be a read error. The chain has TRBV15 and TRBJ2-5, with D perhaps being TRBD1 or TRBD2 (5 bases each). The V gene's germline CDR1 is LNHNV and CDR2 YYDKDF (reference sequence). Trimming cost V 5 bases and J 3 bases, with 16 bases left between them. The CDR3 totals 15 residues. The CDR3 nucleotides read TGTGCCACCAGCTACCCGGGACCGCATAAAGAGACCCAGTACTTC. Protein sequence: CATSYPGPHKETQYF.

Comment on this clonotype: In this CDR3 the conserved last residue, phenylalanine or tryptophan, is missing, so a read error is likely. It is unclear where the CDR3 begins or ends on the DNA, so no DNA is shown, and the CDR3 is as TCRdb lists it. The chain is built from TRBV7-9 and TRBJ1-4; the table's D gene call, TRBD1, was not cross checked with the DNA. The CDR3 has 10 residues if both end residues are counted. The germline CDR1 and CDR2 sequences are SEHNR and FQNEAQ (reference sequence). CDR3: CASSMDRANY.

This clonotype was counted between two and nine times. The chain employs TRBV9 and TRBJ1-5, with D perhaps TRBD1 (5 bases). The CDR3 sequence is 16 residues long. V lost 0 bases and J 6 bases, leaving 16 bases between the germline ends. From germline, CDR1 is SGDLS and CDR2 YYNGEE. In DNA form, the CDR3 reads TGTGCCAGCAGCGTAGACGGGGGATCCCCGGGTCAGCCCCAGCATTTT. This gives the protein CASSVDGGSPGQPQHF.

This clonotype was counted ten times or more. V gene TRBV7-2 combines with J gene TRBJ1-5; weak D call: TRBD1 (5 bases). V shed 4 bases and J shed 9 bases, with 16 bases lying between them. The CDR3 is made up of 14 amino acids. Germline V gene lookup returns CDR1 SGHTA and CDR2 FQGNSA. In DNA, the CDR3 is TGTGCCAGCAGCTCGGACGGGACGGTAAGGCCCCAGCATTTT. Residues: CASSSDGTVRPQHF. The full variable domain, in which reference TRBV7-2 and TRBJ1-5 provide the parts outside the CDR3, is GAGVSQSPSNKVTEKGKDVELRCDPISGHTALYWYRQSLGQGLEFLIYFQGNSAPDKSGLPSDRFSAERTGGSVSTLTIQRTQQEDSAVYLCASSSDGTVRPQHFGDGTRLSIL.

This clonotype has a handful of counts. The chain links TRBV2 to TRBJ2-5; D might be TRBD1 (5 bases). The CDR3 extends over 12 amino acids. From germline, CDR1 is SNHLY and CDR2 FYNNEI. V gave up 11 bases and J gave up 5 bases, with 15 bases separating them. Here the CDR3 reads CARAWAGETQYF. CDR3 nucleotides: TGTGCCCGAGCCTGGGCAGGGGAGACCCAGTACTTC.

This clonotype was counted a few times. The gene calls are TRBV20-1 and TRBJ1-2, with D possibly TRBD1 on 5 matching bases. Germline assignment: CDR1 DFQATT and CDR2 SNEGSKA (reference sequence). Deletions cut 0 bases from V and 3 bases from J, with 8 bases between. The CDR3 sequence is 13 residues long. The CDR3 nucleotides are TGCAGTGCTAGAGATGACAGATACTATGGCTACACCTTC. Protein product: CSARDDRYYGYTF.

This clonotype has just one count. The genes are TRBV29-1 and TRBJ1-1; D is ambiguous. V was shortened by 0 bases and J by 1 base, with 6 bases between the two germline ends. CDR1 is SQVTM and CDR2 is ANQGSEA in the germline V gene. The CDR3 contains 13 residues. This chain's CDR3 is CSVEDMANTEAFF. Here the CDR3 DNA reads TGCAGCGTTGAAGACATGGCGAACACTGAAGCTTTCTTT.

The J gene is TRBJ2-6, the V gene TRBV25-1; D might be TRBD1 (6 bases). The CDR3 has 15 residues. Trimming stripped 5 bases from V and 2 bases from J, with 10 bases between. The germline CDR1 and CDR2 sequences are MGHDK and SYGVNS. The CDR3 bases are TGTGCCAGCAGTCACAGGGATGCTGGGGCCAACGTCCTGACTTTC. It translates to CASSHRDAGANVLTF.

This clonotype has a count of ten or more. The J gene is TRBJ1-6, the V gene TRBV7-2; 9 bases line up with TRBD1. Per germline, CDR1 SGHTA and CDR2 FQGNSA. There are 15 residues in the CDR3. Germline trimming cut 5 bases from V and 7 bases from J; bases unmatched to any gene: 6. CDR3 sequence (DNA): TGTGCCAGCAGCAAAAGACAGGGGGAGAATTCACCCCTCCACTTT. As protein: CASSKRQGENSPLHF.

In its sample, this clonotype was seen a few times. The rearrangement links TRBV7-9 to TRBJ1-6; D is possibly TRBD1 (6 bases). CDR1 SEHNR and CDR2 FQNEAQ come from the germline V gene (reference sequence). The CDR3 has 12 residues. V lost 6 bases, J lost 9 bases, and 9 bases lay in between. As DNA, the CDR3 is TGTGCCAGCAGTACAGGGTTTTCACCCCTCCACTTT. Amino acid sequence: CASSTGFSPLHF.

The J gene is TRBJ2-7, the V gene TRBV10-2; unclear D gene. Germline CDR1 and CDR2: WSHSY and SAAADI. V was clipped by 0 bases and J by 5 bases, with 8 bases between them. The CDR3 runs to 13 residues. CDR3 amino acids: CASSESDIHEQYF. The CDR3 nucleotides are TGCGCCAGCAGTGAGTCTGATATCCACGAGCAGTACTTC.

The chain carries TRBV7-3 and TRBJ2-2; a possible D gene is TRBD1 (6 bases). The CDR3 has 14 amino acids. Trimming shortened V by 5 bases and J by 4 bases, and 11 bases separated the two germline ends. Per germline, CDR1 SGHTA and CDR2 FQGTGA. The CDR3, as DNA: TGTGCCAGCAGCACTACAGGGCGCACCGGGGAGCTGTTTTTT. Translated: CASSTTGRTGELFF. The full variable domain, with the rest looked up from reference TRBV7-3 and TRBJ2-2, is GAGVSQTPSNKVTEKGKYVELRCDPISGHTALYWYRQSLGQGPEFLIYFQGTGAADDSGLPNDRFFAVRPEGSVSTLKIQRTERGDSAVYLCASSTTGRTGELFFGEGSRLTVL.

This chain links TRBV20-1 with TRBJ2-5; possible D gene TRBD2, 5 bases. The CDR3 length is 14 residues. Looked up from germline, CDR1 is DFQATT and CDR2 is SNEGSKA (reference sequence). V was shortened by 5 bases and J by 1 base, with 14 bases between the two germline ends. As DNA, the CDR3 is TGCAGTGCTTTGTCGCGGCGGGCCCAAGAGACCCAGTACTTC. Translated: CSALSRRAQETQYF.